A single sample is the source of the 32 T cell receptor beta chains below, sequenced in a study of blood T cells in healthy people across ages. The authors ran a second PCR of about 6 to 11 cycles using a sample-barcoded 5' primer and a J-beta primer mix. TCRdb reprocessed the 5' RACE reads with MiXCR, giving one entry per CDR3 protein. The sample consists of 920,000 or so distinct CDR3 sequences, 40% to 45% of them appearing once. The sequenced sample consisted of blood. These receptor sequences come from a woman between 55 and 75 years old in good health.

The chain employs TRBV12-5 and TRBJ2-2, with D possibly being TRBD1 (5 bases). Looked up from germline, CDR1 is LGHNT and CDR2 is FRNRAP. Trimming removed 5 bases at V and 3 bases at J, with 7 bases between. The CDR3 runs to 13 residues. CDR3 protein: CASGQGYTGELFF. CDR3 DNA sequence: TGTGCTAGTGGTCAGGGTTACACCGGGGAGCTGTTTTTT.

This chain links TRBV29-1 with TRBJ2-7; TRBD2 matches at 10 bases. CDR1 and CDR2 (germline): SQVTM, ANQGSEA. V lost 4 bases to trimming and J lost 7 bases; unmatched junction nucleotides: 19. The CDR3 has 17 residues. In nucleotides, the CDR3 is TGCAGCGTTGTAGGGCTAGCGGGAGACGGAACCTACAATGAGCAGTACTTC. It translates to CSVVGLAGDGTYNEQYF.

The rearrangement links TRBV28 to TRBJ2-5; the D gene is possibly TRBD2 (6 bases). Trimming cost V 8 bases and J 5 bases, with 12 bases left between them. This CDR3 comprises 12 residues. The V gene's germline CDR1 is MDHEN and CDR2 SYDVKM. CDR3 sequence (DNA): TGTGCCAGCGCCTTCCGGGAGGAGACCCAGTACTTC. Protein sequence: CASAFREETQYF.

The chain uses TRBV15 and TRBJ2-2; 8 bases align to TRBD1. This CDR3 comprises 16 residues. Germline lookup yields CDR1 LNHNV and CDR2 YYDKDF (reference sequence). With 1 base clipped from V and 2 bases from J, the junction kept 3 bases outside the gene matches. The CDR3 sequence is CATSRGDRLNTGELFF. The CDR3 DNA follows: TGTGCCACCAGCAGAGGGGACAGGCTTAACACCGGGGAGCTGTTTTTT.

The chain recombines TRBV6-1 with TRBJ2-1, with 8 bases matching TRBD1. The CDR3 is 16 residues long. From germline, CDR1 is MNHNS and CDR2 SASEGT. The J segment lost 4 bases and the V segment lost 4 bases, leaving 9 bases of the junction unmatched. CDR3 residues: CASSGSGTGSYNEQFF. The CDR3 DNA follows: TGTGCCAGCAGTGGGTCCGGGACAGGATCTTACAATGAGCAGTTCTTC.

The J gene is TRBJ2-7, the V gene TRBV6-1, with D tentatively TRBD1 (5 bases). V lost 4 bases to trimming and J lost 3 bases, with 10 bases between them. The CDR3 runs to 13 residues. CDR1 is MNHNS, CDR2 SASEGT, per germline. The CDR3, as DNA: TGTGCCAGCAGTGTTAGGGGATACTACGAGCAGTACTTC. Translated, it gives CASSVRGYYEQYF.

This chain joins TRBV4-2 and TRBJ1-6; no clear D. Germline V CDR1 and CDR2: LGHNA, YNFKEQ. The CDR3 runs to 16 residues. Deletions cut 0 bases from V and 4 bases from J, with 10 bases between. The chain's CDR3 is CASSQDSARYNSPLHF. The CDR3 nucleotides are TGTGCCAGCAGCCAAGATTCTGCAAGATATAATTCACCCCTCCACTTT.

The V call is TRBV29-1, the J call TRBJ2-7; TRBD2 aligns across 8 bases. From germline, CDR1 is SQVTM and CDR2 ANQGSEA. The CDR3 is 14 residues long. The trim removed 3 bases at V and 7 bases at J, leaving 11 bases unmatched. CDR3 amino acids: CSVEPSGFYNEQYF. In DNA, the CDR3 is TGCAGCGTTGAGCCTAGCGGGTTCTACAATGAGCAGTACTTC.

This rearrangement joins TRBV12-3 or TRBV12-4 to TRBJ1-2, with a possible D match to TRBD1 (6 bases). V was trimmed by 0 bases and J by 10 bases, leaving 12 bases between them. The CDR3 contains 13 residues. As DNA, the CDR3 is TGTGCCAGCAGTTTAGCCCCCGACAGGCACTACACCTTC. Its protein product is CASSLAPDRHYTF.

The chain carries TRBV4-3 and TRBJ2-1; 8 nucleotides agree with TRBD1. The CDR3 extends over 16 amino acids. The V segment lost 0 bases and the J segment 6 bases; nucleotides outside the gene matches: 7. Germline V gene data show CDR1 as LGHNA and CDR2 as YSLEER. DNA of the CDR3: TGCGCCAGCAGCCAAGATCATAACAGGGGGATCAATGAGCAGTTCTTC. It translates to CASSQDHNRGINEQFF.

This rearrangement joins TRBV20-1 to TRBJ2-1; D ambiguous. Trimming pared 0 bases from V and 2 bases from J, leaving 8 bases between. Germline values: CDR1 DFQATT, CDR2 SNEGSKA (reference sequence). The CDR3 has 14 residues. CDR3 bases: TGCAGTGCTAGAGAGCGGCTGCCCTACAATGAGCAGTTCTTC. This codes for CSARERLPYNEQFF.

The rearrangement uses TRBV7-2 and TRBJ2-1; D is unresolved. The end of the DNA aligns better with TRBJ2-7, so the J call may be wrong. Germline CDR1 SGHTA, CDR2 FQGNSA. The CDR3 spans 17 residues. DNA of the CDR3: TGTGCCAGCAGCTTAGAAGTATTCCGTCCCTACTACAATGAGCAGTACTTC. Translation: CASSLEVFRPYYNEQYF.

The chain joins TRBV7-9 to TRBJ1-2; TRBD1 is a possible D gene (5 bases). The CDR3 is 15 residues long. The V gene lost 6 bases and the J gene lost 0 bases, with 14 bases spanning the gap. In germline, CDR1 is SEHNR, CDR2 FQNEAQ (reference sequence). The CDR3 spells CASRNTGTANYGYTF. Here the CDR3 DNA reads TGTGCCAGCAGAAATACCGGGACCGCTAACTATGGCTACACCTTC.

V is TRBV5-1 and J is TRBJ2-5; the D call may be TRBD1 or TRBD2 (5 bases each). Germline lookup yields CDR1 SGHRS and CDR2 YFSETQ. V lost 3 bases and J lost 1, with 10 bases in between. This CDR3 contains 14 residues. CDR3 in amino acids: CASSWGSGQETQYF. CDR3 coding DNA: TGCGCCAGCAGCTGGGGGAGCGGCCAAGAGACCCAGTACTTC.

The chain combines TRBV27 with TRBJ2-7; D may be TRBD2 (6 bases). There are 17 residues in the CDR3. The germline V gene has CDR1 MNHEY and CDR2 SMNVEV (reference sequence). Trimming removed 6 bases at V and 5 bases at J, with 26 bases between. The CDR3 sequence is CASRRAGHTRLPDEQYF. In DNA, the CDR3 is TGTGCCAGCAGGCGTGCGGGGCATACCCGACTCCCGGACGAGCAGTACTTC.

The chain couples TRBV7-3 to TRBJ2-5, with 7 bases fitting TRBD1. V shed 5 bases and J 11 bases; nucleotides not matched to a gene: 11. Per germline, CDR1 SGHTA and CDR2 FQGTGA. The CDR3 runs 13 residues. In nucleotides, the CDR3 is TGTGCCAGCAGCAAGACAGGGCAGGGTAAGCAGTACTTC. It specifies CASSKTGQGKQYF.

In regard to this clonotype: This may be a read error: a much more frequent sequence differs by one nucleotide. CDR3 amino acids: CASSACGPSYEQYF. CDR3 sequence (DNA): TGTGCCAGCAGCGCATGCGGGCCTTCGTACGAGCAGTACTTC. V and J are TRBV21-1 and TRBJ2-7; the DNA was not used to check the table's D call, TRBD2. TRBV21-1 is reported as a pseudogene. This CDR3 has 14 amino acids.

V usage is TRBV10-3 and J usage is TRBJ1-5; 8 positions agree with TRBD1. The trim removed 2 bases at V and 4 bases at J, leaving 7 bases unmatched. The CDR3 contains 16 residues. Germline CDR1 and CDR2: ENHRY and SYGVKD. The CDR3 DNA follows: TGTGCCATCAGTGAGAAAGGACAGGGAGGAAATCAGCCCCAGCATTTT. This sequence encodes CAISEKGQGGNQPQHF.

This clonotype was found a few times. Written as DNA, the CDR3 is TGTGCCAGCAGTTCGCAGACTCCCCTGAGCACAGATACGCAGTATTTT. Residues: CASSSQTPLSTDTQYF. The V call is TRBV6-6, the J call TRBJ2-3; D unresolved. Trimming left V 4 bases short and J 0 bases short, with 14 bases between. The CDR3 extends over 16 amino acids. Germline V CDR1 and CDR2: MNHNY, SVGAGI (reference sequence).

The chain uses TRBV4-2 and TRBJ2-5; 12 positions match TRBD2. Trimming cost V 1 base and J 4 bases; bases outside gene matches: 10. This CDR3 comprises 18 residues. CDR1 and CDR2 (germline): LGHNA, YNFKEQ. DNA for the CDR3: TGTGCCAGCAGCCAAGGGACTAGCGGGACCCAGATGGGAGAGACCCAGTACTTC. It codes for CASSQGTSGTQMGETQYF.

The V call is TRBV14, the J call TRBJ2-7, with 7 bases fitting TRBD2. The CDR3 runs 16 residues. The germline V gene encodes CDR1 SGHDN and CDR2 FVKESK. J was trimmed by 10 bases and V by 1 base; bases with no gene match: 16. CDR3 sequence reads: CASSQVLQGGSGTQYF. The CDR3 bases are TGTGCCAGCAGCCAAGTCCTCCAAGGCGGGAGTGGTACCCAGTACTTC.

The rearrangement links TRBV29-1 to TRBJ2-3; D is undetermined. The CDR3 runs 12 residues. Between the trimmed V and J ends, which lost 2 bases and 12 bases, there was a span of 15 bases. Germline V CDR1 and CDR2: SQVTM, ANQGSEA. The CDR3 spells CSVESRLSHQYF. CDR3 DNA sequence: TGCAGCGTTGAAAGCAGGCTTTCCCATCAGTATTTT.

The V gene is TRBV21-1, the J gene TRBJ1-1. TRBV21-1 is assigned pseudogene status. This CDR3 contains 14 residues. CDR3 sequence: CASSSCFENTEAFF. The CDR3 nucleotides read TGTGCCAGCAGCAGTTGCTTCGAGAACACTGAAGCTTTCTTT.

This clonotype was detected a few times. The chain couples TRBV29-1 to TRBJ2-1; the D gene is possibly TRBD2 (5 bases). In germline, CDR1 is SQVTM, CDR2 ANQGSEA. The CDR3 totals 17 residues. Trimming pared 2 bases from V and 5 bases from J, leaving 22 bases between. The CDR3 coding sequence is TGCAGCGTTGAATCTGAGGGTCGGGTTTCTCGGGACAATGAGCAGTTCTTC. It specifies CSVESEGRVSRDNEQFF.

The V and J genes are TRBV5-1 and TRBJ2-1; 8 bases are shared with TRBD2. J was trimmed by 5 bases and V by 0 bases; bases with no gene match: 4. CDR3 length: 15 residues. Germline CDR1 SGHRS, CDR2 YFSETQ. The DNA for the CDR3 is TGCGCCAGCAGCTTGGGGGGGACTAGAGACAATGAGCAGTTCTTC. This gives the protein CASSLGGTRDNEQFF.

The chain is built from TRBV6-6 and TRBJ2-1; TRBD2 aligns across 7 bases. V trimming: 4 bases; J trimming: 5 bases; junction bases outside the gene matches: 14. There are 17 residues in the CDR3. In germline, CDR1 is MNHNY, CDR2 SVGAGI (reference sequence). CDR3 sequence reads: CASSLGPREIRNNEQFF. In DNA, the CDR3 is TGTGCCAGCAGTTTAGGCCCGCGGGAGATAAGGAACAATGAGCAGTTCTTC.

The V call is TRBV27, the J call TRBJ2-6, with D possibly TRBD1 on 5 matching bases. CDR1 and CDR2 (germline): MNHEY, SMNVEV (reference sequence). The V end was cut by 6 bases, the J end by 0 bases, with 15 bases between. The CDR3 runs 17 residues. The CDR3 DNA is TGTGCCAGCAGCCCTGACAGACTCCCCTCTGGGGCCAACGTCCTGACTTTC. It is translated as CASSPDRLPSGANVLTF.

This rearrangement joins TRBV4-2 to TRBJ2-6; D gene unclear. The CDR3 has 16 residues. Germline V gene data show CDR1 as LGHNA and CDR2 as YNFKEQ. V was shortened by 6 bases and J by 0 bases, with 12 bases between the two germline ends. CDR3 DNA sequence: TGTGCCAGCAGTGCAGACGCCGTCTCTGGGGCCAACGTCCTGACTTTC. Translating it yields CASSADAVSGANVLTF.

V and J are TRBV5-1 and TRBJ2-3; D possibly corresponds to TRBD2 (5 bases). Trimming pared 0 bases from V and 0 bases from J, leaving 8 bases between. The CDR3 loop spans 15 amino acids. CDR1 is SGHRS and CDR2 is YFSETQ in the germline V gene. The CDR3 region has the DNA TGCGCCAGCAGCTTGGCCTTAGCGAGCACAGATACGCAGTATTTT. This sequence encodes CASSLALASTDTQYF.

The chain couples TRBV10-3 to TRBJ2-1; D might be TRBD1 (5 bases). The CDR3 length is 17 residues. Germline V gene data show CDR1 as ENHRY and CDR2 as SYGVKD. Trimming stripped 0 bases from V and 3 bases from J, with 15 bases between. CDR3 in amino acids: CAISESRRQGIYNEQFF. In DNA, the CDR3 is TGTGCCATCAGTGAGTCGAGGCGGCAGGGTATCTACAATGAGCAGTTCTTC.

Details on this clonotype: A read error is likely, as this CDR3 ends without the conserved phenylalanine or tryptophan. The gene calls are TRBV6-6 and TRBJ2-6, with 7 bases fitting TRBD1. There are 17 residues in the CDR3. V gave up 4 bases and J gave up 0 bases; unmatched junction bases: 6. Germline V lookup: CDR1 MNHNY, CDR2 SVGAGI (reference sequence). This chain's CDR3 is CASSSQGEPSGANVLTL. In DNA form, the CDR3 reads TGTGCCAGCAGTTCTCAGGGGGAACCCTCTGGGGCCAACGTCCTGACTCTC.

This clonotype is a singleton in its sample. This sequence joins TRBV24-1 and TRBJ2-3; D perhaps matches TRBD1 (5 bases). Looked up from germline, CDR1 is KGHDR and CDR2 is SFDVKD. This CDR3 comprises 14 residues. The V gene lost 4 bases and the J gene lost 2 bases, with 9 bases spanning the gap. The CDR3 reads CATSDPTVTDTQYF. The CDR3 DNA is TGTGCCACCAGTGACCCGACAGTCACAGATACGCAGTATTTT.